This TCR beta chain was documented in a study of cytomegalovirus exposure and HLA in healthy donors. The CDR3 contains 13 residues. The V and J ends lost 0 bases and 2 bases respectively, with 5 bases between them. Germline CDR1 reads SGHRS; CDR2 reads YFSETQ. Whole-study findings and limits: Researchers counted approximately 160 TCR beta chains as cytomegalovirus-associated.

PCR was performed using 60 Vbeta and 13 Jbeta primers. Sequenced by immunoSEQ multiplex PCR; TCRdb stores in-frame clones only, minus some. Of fewer than 150,000 clones listed, around 86% are singletons. This clone was seen just once. Antigen: not known. Source material: PBMCs. J is TRBJ2-5 and V is TRBV5-1; D not resolved. The TCR was taken from a female donor in good health and CMV-seronegative. This CDR3 is CASSLGRQETQYF. CDR3 DNA sequence: TGCGCCAGCAGCTTGGGGAGACAAGAGACCCAGTACTTC.